This TCR beta chain appears in the sequencing data of a study of blood T cell repertoires in COVID-19. This CDR3 comprises 14 residues. Germline-derived CDR1 and CDR2 are SNHLY and FYNNEI. V lost 6 bases to trimming and J lost 1 base, with 13 bases between them. TCRdb's copy holds only in-frame clones and misses some; the assay was immunoSEQ multiplex PCR. The sample consists of over 80,000 clones, about 79% of them appearing once. The sequence came from a woman aged 50 to 60 with acute or convalescent COVID-19. The chain is built from TRBV2 and TRBJ2-7, with TRBD2 as a possible D gene (5 bases). Sequencing input: peripheral blood. The DNA for the CDR3 is TGTGCCAGCAGAGCGGACGGCACATCCTACGAGCAGTACTTC. Protein product: CASRADGTSYEQYF.